Listed below are T cell receptor beta chains from one sample, sequenced in a study of identical twins. TCRdb re-derived calls from the 5' RACE reads in MiXCR, one entry per CDR3 protein. The table records 1,800,000 or so distinct CDR3 sequences, less than 40% of them present only once. The sample was cord blood. The receptors originated from a newborn girl in good health. Both conserved end residues are part of each CDR3. D genes are given only for firm matches. Rows may omit the clone size; those that give it use once, few, many or a size class.

size: NA; V: TRBV20-1; J: TRBJ2-7; D: NA; CDR3: CSAQQGRRDEQYF; DNA: TGCAGTGCTCAACAGGGTCGGAGAGACGAGCAGTACTTC
size: NA; V: TRBV12-3/TRBV12-4; J: TRBJ1-2; D: TRBD1; CDR3: CASIFDRGHYGYTF; DNA: TGTGCCAGCATCTTTGACAGGGGGCACTATGGCTACACCTTC
size: many; V: TRBV20-1; J: TRBJ2-7; D: NA; CDR3: CSARSTGAAYEQYF; DNA: TGCAGTGCTAGATCTACGGGGGCCGCCTACGAGCAGTACTTC
size: once; V: TRBV9; J: TRBJ2-7; D: TRBD2; CDR3: CASSVGVSGSWGEYEQYF; DNA: TGTGCCAGCAGCGTAGGGGTTAGCGGGAGTTGGGGAGAATACGAGCAGTACTTC
size: NA; V: TRBV9; J: TRBJ2-7; D: TRBD2; CDR3: CASSPGTSGGPLYEQYF; DNA: TGTGCCAGCAGCCCCGGGACTAGCGGGGGGCCCCTCTACGAGCAGTACTTC
size: few; V: TRBV27; J: TRBJ2-3; D: NA; CDR3: CASSPAGRRAVTDTQYF; DNA: TGTGCCAGCAGTCCGGCGGGGCGGAGGGCAGTCACAGATACGCAGTATTTT
size: NA; V: TRBV18; J: TRBJ2-1; D: TRBD2; CDR3: CASSPRPSGSYNEQFF; DNA: TGTGCCAGCTCACCAAGACCTAGCGGCTCCTACAATGAGCAGTTCTTC
size: NA; V: TRBV27; J: TRBJ1-1; D: TRBD1; CDR3: CASSLGQGLMNTEAFF; DNA: TGTGCCAGCAGTTTAGGACAGGGCCTCATGAACACTGAAGCTTTCTTT
size: few; V: TRBV2; J: TRBJ1-5; D: NA; CDR3: CASSEARGGNQPQHF; DNA: TGTGCCAGCAGTGAAGCGCGCGGGGGGAATCAGCCCCAGCATTTT
size: few; V: TRBV20-1; J: TRBJ2-2; D: NA; CDR3: CSARSGNTGELFF; DNA: TGCAGTGCTAGAAGCGGGAACACCGGGGAGCTGTTTTTT
size: NA; V: TRBV4-1; J: TRBJ1-5; D: NA; CDR3: CASSQGIRQGSNQPQHF; DNA: TGCGCCAGCAGCCAAGGGATTAGGCAGGGGAGCAATCAGCCCCAGCATTTT
size: many; V: TRBV7-2; J: TRBJ2-1; D: TRBD1; CDR3: CASSSDRGSYNEQFF; DNA: TGTGCCAGCAGCTCTGACAGGGGTTCCTACAATGAGCAGTTCTTC
size: few; V: TRBV20-1; J: TRBJ2-3; D: NA; CDR3: CSAVTGTDTQYF; DNA: TGCAGTGCAGTGACAGGCACAGATACGCAGTATTTT
size: few; V: TRBV6-1; J: TRBJ2-5; D: NA; CDR3: CASSEALQETQYF; DNA: TGTGCCAGCAGTGAAGCGCTTCAAGAGACCCAGTACTTC
size: few; V: TRBV13; J: TRBJ2-1; D: NA; CDR3: CASGEGVAHNEQFF; DNA: TGTGCCAGCGGGGAGGGGGTCGCGCACAATGAGCAGTTCTTC
size: NA; V: TRBV7-8; J: TRBJ1-2; D: NA; CDR3: CASSSRPWGYTF; DNA: TGTGCCAGCAGCTCCAGGCCGTGGGGCTACACCTTC
size: few; V: TRBV10-3; J: TRBJ1-2; D: NA; CDR3: CAITEGPRGYGYTF; DNA: TGTGCCATCACGGAGGGCCCCCGAGGCTATGGCTACACCTTC
size: NA; V: TRBV28; J: TRBJ2-6; D: NA; CDR3: CASSFLTGNSGANVLTF; DNA: TGTGCCAGCAGTTTCTTGACAGGCAACTCTGGGGCCAACGTCCTGACTTTC
size: NA; V: TRBV18; J: TRBJ2-2; D: NA; CDR3: CASSTTGTTNTGELFF; DNA: TGTGCCAGCTCAACTACCGGGACAACGAACACCGGGGAGCTGTTTTTT
size: NA; V: TRBV29-1; J: TRBJ2-1; D: TRBD2; CDR3: CSVAGGRVGNEQFF; DNA: TGCAGCGTCGCGGGCGGGAGAGTGGGCAATGAGCAGTTCTTC
size: NA; V: TRBV3-1; J: TRBJ1-1; D: NA; CDR3: CVSSHEGGYTEAFF; DNA: TGTGTCAGCAGCCACGAAGGGGGGTACACTGAAGCTTTCTTT
size: NA; V: TRBV7-9; J: TRBJ2-7; D: NA; CDR3: CASNPTGGVVQQYF; DNA: TGTGCCAGCAACCCGACTGGAGGGGTAGTCCAGCAGTACTTC
size: NA; V: TRBV5-1; J: TRBJ2-5; D: NA; CDR3: CASSLLLGGINEQYF; DNA: TGCGCCAGCAGCTTGTTGCTGGGTGGGATCAATGAGCAGTACTTC
size: many; V: TRBV5-1; J: TRBJ2-1; D: NA; CDR3: CASSLGSSSYNEQFF; DNA: TGCGCCAGCAGCTTGGGGTCTAGCTCCTACAATGAGCAGTTCTTC
size: NA; V: TRBV5-1; J: TRBJ2-5; D: NA; CDR3: CAPIPVQYF; DNA: TGCGCCCCCATCCCTGTGCAGTACTTC
size: NA; V: TRBV24-1; J: TRBJ1-2; D: NA; CDR3: CATSPGGNYGYTF; DNA: TGTGCCACCAGCCCAGGAGGGAACTATGGCTACACCTTC
size: few; V: TRBV28; J: TRBJ2-1; D: TRBD2; CDR3: CASLSGNHNEQFF; DNA: TGTGCCAGTCTTAGCGGGAACCACAATGAGCAGTTCTTC
size: NA; V: TRBV4-1; J: TRBJ2-4; D: TRBD2; CDR3: CASSQPLAGAVNEQYF; DNA: TGCGCCAGCAGCCAGCCCCTAGCGGGAGCGGTCAATGAGCAGTACTTC
size: NA; V: TRBV5-6; J: TRBJ1-1; D: TRBD1; CDR3: CASSWRQGKAFF; DNA: TGTGCCAGCAGCTGGAGACAGGGGAAAGCTTTCTTT
size: many; V: TRBV27; J: TRBJ2-7; D: NA; CDR3: CASSPHEQYF; DNA: TGTGCCAGCAGTCCCCACGAGCAGTACTTC
size: many; V: TRBV7-2; J: TRBJ2-5; D: NA; CDR3: CASSLVLDTKRPQYF; DNA: TGTGCCAGCAGCTTAGTACTAGACACCAAGAGGCCCCAGTACTTC
size: few; V: TRBV14; J: TRBJ2-2; D: NA; CDR3: CASSQEVNTGELFF; DNA: TGTGCCAGCAGCCAAGAAGTGAACACCGGGGAGCTGTTTTTT
size: NA; V: TRBV12-3/TRBV12-4; J: TRBJ1-4; D: NA; CDR3: CASSFRSGEGEKLFF; DNA: TGTGCCAGCAGTTTCAGGAGCGGGGAGGGGGAAAAACTGTTTTTT
size: NA; V: TRBV29-1; J: TRBJ1-3; D: NA; CDR3: CSVRTTSGNTIYF; DNA: TGCAGCGTTCGGACGACCTCTGGAAACACCATATATTTT
size: few; V: TRBV28; J: TRBJ2-1; D: TRBD2; CDR3: CASSSTLAGDHNEQFF; DNA: TGTGCCAGCAGTTCCACACTAGCGGGAGATCACAATGAGCAGTTCTTC
size: NA; V: TRBV21-1; J: TRBJ2-3; D: NA; CDR3: CASSSSTSGVLTDTQYF; DNA: TGTGCCAGCAGCTCGAGTACTAGCGGGGTACTCACAGATACGCAGTATTTT
size: NA; V: TRBV28; J: TRBJ1-2; D: TRBD1; CDR3: CATGDRGPKGYTF; DNA: TGTGCCACCGGGGACAGGGGGCCTAAGGGCTACACCTTC
size: few; V: TRBV6-7; J: TRBJ2-5; D: TRBD1; CDR3: CASRTDREETQYF; DNA: TGTGCCAGCAGGACGGACAGGGAAGAGACCCAGTACTTC
size: NA; V: TRBV20-1; J: TRBJ2-7; D: TRBD1; CDR3: CSHRGRDEQYF; DNA: TGCAGTCACAGGGGGCGAGACGAGCAGTACTTC
size: few; V: TRBV13; J: TRBJ2-5; D: TRBD1; CDR3: CASSLPTGRLLDEQYF; DNA: TGTGCCAGCAGCTTACCGACAGGGCGGCTACTGGATGAGCAGTACTTC
size: NA; V: TRBV3-1; J: TRBJ1-1; D: NA; CDR3: CASSLLRFSEAFF; DNA: TGTGCCAGCAGCCTCCTAAGGTTCTCCGAAGCTTTCTTT
size: NA; V: TRBV4-1; J: TRBJ2-7; D: TRBD2; CDR3: CASSHRLVSGSGSSYEQYF; DNA: TGCGCCAGCAGCCATCGGTTGGTTAGCGGGAGTGGGAGCTCCTACGAGCAGTACTTC
size: NA; V: TRBV28; J: TRBJ2-3; D: NA; CDR3: CASSLTWLGTDTQYF; DNA: TGTGCCAGCAGCCTGACGTGGCTTGGCACAGATACGCAGTATTTT
size: NA; V: TRBV10-3; J: TRBJ1-6; D: NA; CDR3: CAISDGGGNSPLHF; DNA: TGTGCCATCAGTGACGGGGGTGGGAATTCACCCCTCCACTTT
size: many; V: TRBV6-1; J: TRBJ2-1; D: TRBD2; CDR3: CASSETSGSNEQFF; DNA: TGCGCCAGCAGTGAGACTAGCGGGAGCAATGAGCAGTTCTTC
size: NA; V: TRBV6-5; J: TRBJ2-1; D: NA; CDR3: CASTQRQRGNNEQFF; DNA: TGTGCCAGCACCCAACGACAGAGGGGGAACAATGAGCAGTTCTTC